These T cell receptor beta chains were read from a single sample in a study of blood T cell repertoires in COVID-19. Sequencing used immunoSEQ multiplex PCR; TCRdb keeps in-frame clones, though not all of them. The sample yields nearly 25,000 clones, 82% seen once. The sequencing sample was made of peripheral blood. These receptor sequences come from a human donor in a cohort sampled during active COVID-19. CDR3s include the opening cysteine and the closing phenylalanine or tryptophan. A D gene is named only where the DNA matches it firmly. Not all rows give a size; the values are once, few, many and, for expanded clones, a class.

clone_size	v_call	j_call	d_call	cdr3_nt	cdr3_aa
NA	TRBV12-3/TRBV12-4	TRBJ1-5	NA	TGTGCCAGCAGTTCGGGACAGCCCCAGCATTTT	CASSSGQPQHF
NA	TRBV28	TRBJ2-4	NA	TGTGCCAGCAGTCGGGGTGACATTCAGTACTTC	CASSRGDIQYF
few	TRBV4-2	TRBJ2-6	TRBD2	TGTGCCAGCAGCCAAGATGGGACTAGCGGGAGTGGGGCCAACGTCCTGACTTTC	CASSQDGTSGSGANVLTF
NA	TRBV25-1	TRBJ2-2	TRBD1	TGTGCCAGCAGTGAAGGGGGGACAGGTTCCAACACCGGGGAGCTGTTTTTT	CASSEGGTGSNTGELFF
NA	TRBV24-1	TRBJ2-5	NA	TGTGCCACCTCCGGGCAGGGAGGTAATTCGGAGACCCAGTACTTC	CATSGQGGNSETQYF
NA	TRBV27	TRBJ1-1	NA	TGTGCCAGCAGTTTATCGAGAGGCACTGAAGCTTTCTTT	CASSLSRGTEAFF
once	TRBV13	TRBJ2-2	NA	TGTGCCAGCAGCTCCCAGGGGGAGCGGGCCAGTCCGGCCGGGGAGCTGTTTTTT	CASSSQGERASPAGELFF
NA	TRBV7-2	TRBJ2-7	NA	TGTGCCAGCAGCCCAACAGGGTATGAGCAGTACTTC	CASSPTGYEQYF
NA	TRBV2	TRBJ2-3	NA	TGTGCCAGCTCTTCCCCAGCGTCTAGCACAGATACGCAGTATTTT	CASSSPASSTDTQYF
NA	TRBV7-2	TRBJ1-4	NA	TGTGCCAGCAGCCCCACAGGTCTCGGTGAAAAACTGTTTTTT	CASSPTGLGEKLFF
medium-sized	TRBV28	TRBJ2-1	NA	TGTGCCAGCAGTTCCATTTCGAGGTACAATGAGCAGTTCTTC	CASSSISRYNEQFF
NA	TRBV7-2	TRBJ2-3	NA	TGTGCCAGCAGCCCCCGGGTTAGCACAGATACGCAGTATTTT	CASSPRVSTDTQYF
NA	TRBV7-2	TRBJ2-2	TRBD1	TGTGCCAGCAGCTCTCAGGGGGCCGGGGAGCTGTTTTTT	CASSSQGAGELFF
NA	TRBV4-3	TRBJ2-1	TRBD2	TGCGCCAGCAGCCAAGGTCCAGCGGGGGGGAACAATGAGCAGTTCTTC	CASSQGPAGGNNEQFF
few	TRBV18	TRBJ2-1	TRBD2	TGTGCCAGCTCGTCATCCGGGACTAGCGGCTTCCTGAGCTCCTACAATGAGCAGTTCTTC	CASSSSGTSGFLSSYNEQFF
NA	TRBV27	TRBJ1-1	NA	TGTGCCAGCAGTTTAATCGCTCCAAAGGGGACTGAAGCTTTCTTT	CASSLIAPKGTEAFF
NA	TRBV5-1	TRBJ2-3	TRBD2	TGCGCCAGCAGCTTGGGGACTAGCGGTTCCCGCTTGGATACGCAGTATTTT	CASSLGTSGSRLDTQYF
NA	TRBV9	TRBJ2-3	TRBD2	TGTGCCAGCAGCGGCACGGGACTACTTTTAGATACGCAGTATTTT	CASSGTGLLLDTQYF
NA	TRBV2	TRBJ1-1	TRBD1	TGTGCCAGCTTCAACCGGGACAGGGGGGCTTTCTTT	CASFNRDRGAFF
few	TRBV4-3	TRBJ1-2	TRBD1	TGCGCCAGCAGCCAACAGGGGGCTGGCTACACCTTC	CASSQQGAGYTF
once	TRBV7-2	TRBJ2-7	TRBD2	TGTGCCAGCAGCTCGGGACTAGTCCGGGACGAGCAGTACTTC	CASSSGLVRDEQYF
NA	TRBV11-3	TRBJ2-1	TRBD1	TGTGCCAGCAGCTCTGGATCAAGAGCGGTGGACAGGGGCCAGCAGTTCTTC	CASSSGSRAVDRGQQFF
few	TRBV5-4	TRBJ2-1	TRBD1	TGTGCCACCTCGGACCCCCCGGGACAGGGGGCATCGGGTGAGCAGTTCTTC	CATSDPPGQGASGEQFF
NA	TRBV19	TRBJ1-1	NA	TGTGCCAGTAGTATACCCTACAGGGCTACTGAAGCTTTCTTT	CASSIPYRATEAFF
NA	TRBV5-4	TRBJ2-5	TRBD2	TGTGCCAGCAGCTTAGGCGGGGGGGAAGAGACCCAGTACTTC	CASSLGGGEETQYF
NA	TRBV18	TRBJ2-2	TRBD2	TGTGCCAGCTCCCCTAGCGGGGGGCCGACCGGGGAGCTGTTTTTT	CASSPSGGPTGELFF
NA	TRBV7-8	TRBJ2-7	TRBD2	TGTGCCAGCAGCTCGACGCCCGGGGGGTACGAGCAGTACTTC	CASSSTPGGYEQYF
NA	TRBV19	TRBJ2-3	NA	TGTGCCAGTAGTCTAATGGCCAGGGCCATAGATACGCAGTATTTT	CASSLMARAIDTQYF
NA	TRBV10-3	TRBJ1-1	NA	TGTGCCATCAGGCCTAGACAGGAAAACACTGAAGCTTTCTTT	CAIRPRQENTEAFF
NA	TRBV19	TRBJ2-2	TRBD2	TGTGCCAGTAGTAATATAGCGGGAGGACTGAACACCGGGGAGCTGTTTTTT	CASSNIAGGLNTGELFF
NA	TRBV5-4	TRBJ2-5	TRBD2	TGTGCCAGCAGCTCGAACAGGGGACTAGCGGGCACCCAGGAGACCCAGTACTTC	CASSSNRGLAGTQETQYF
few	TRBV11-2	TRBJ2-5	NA	TGTGCCAGCAGTCCCGTCAGGGGCCAAGAGACCCAGTACTTC	CASSPVRGQETQYF
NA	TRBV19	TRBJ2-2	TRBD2	TGTGCCAGTACTAGCGGGGGGCCTTACACCGGGGAGCTGTTTTTT	CASTSGGPYTGELFF
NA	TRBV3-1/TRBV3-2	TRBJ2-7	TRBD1	TGTGCCAGCAGCCACCCCTCACCCGGGACAGGGGGTTACGAGCAGTACTTC	CASSHPSPGTGGYEQYF
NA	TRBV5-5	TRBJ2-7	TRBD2	TGTGCCAGCAGCTACCAACTGGGACTAGCGGGGTATACCTACGAGCAGTACTTC	CASSYQLGLAGYTYEQYF
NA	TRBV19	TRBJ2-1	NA	TGTGCCAGTAGTTCTCCAGGGGATCGCTCCTACAATGAGCAGTTCTTC	CASSSPGDRSYNEQFF
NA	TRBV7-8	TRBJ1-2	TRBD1	TGTGCCAGCAGCCGCGGGACAGGGTTCTCTGGCTACACCTTC	CASSRGTGFSGYTF
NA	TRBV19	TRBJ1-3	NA	TGTGCCAGTAGTTGGAGCATCTCTGGAAACACCATATATTTT	CASSWSISGNTIYF
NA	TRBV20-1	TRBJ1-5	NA	TGCAGTGCTAGTACGGGATTTTTTAATCAGCCCCAGCATTTT	CSASTGFFNQPQHF
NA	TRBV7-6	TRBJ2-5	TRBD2	TGTGCCAGCAGCCTTCGGGGAGGAGCGGGAGGGCTGGGGCAAGAGACCCAGTACTTC	CASSLRGGAGGLGQETQYF
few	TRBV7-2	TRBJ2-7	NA	TGTGCCAGCAGCTTAGCGCCGTACAGGGATCTGTACGAGCAGTACTTC	CASSLAPYRDLYEQYF
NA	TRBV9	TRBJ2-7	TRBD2	TGTGCCAGCAGCGTCGGACTAGCTCCCGGTCTCGAGCAGTACTTC	CASSVGLAPGLEQYF
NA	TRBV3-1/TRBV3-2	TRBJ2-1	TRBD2	TGTGCCAGCACCAGACTAGCGGGTAAACTCGAACCACCTTACAATGAGCAGTTCTTC	CASTRLAGKLEPPYNEQFF
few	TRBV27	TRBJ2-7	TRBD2	TGTGCCAGCAGTCCTCGGGGTAGCGGGGGGGAAACCTACGAGCAGTACTTC	CASSPRGSGGETYEQYF
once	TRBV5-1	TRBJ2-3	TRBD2	TGCGCCAGCAGCTTGACTAGCGGGGCCACAGATACGCAGTATTTT	CASSLTSGATDTQYF
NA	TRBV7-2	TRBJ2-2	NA	TGTGCCAGCAGCTTAGTCAGTGGGCAGGGGCAGTTCACCGGGGAGCTGTTTTTT	CASSLVSGQGQFTGELFF
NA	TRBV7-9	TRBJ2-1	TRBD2	TGTGCCAGCAGCTTAGGTCTAGCGGAATACAATGAGCAGTTCTTC	CASSLGLAEYNEQFF
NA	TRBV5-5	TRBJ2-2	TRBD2	TGTGCCAGCAGCTTGGGGCTAGCGGCGAACACCGGGGAGCTGTTTTTT	CASSLGLAANTGELFF
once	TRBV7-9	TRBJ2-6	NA	TGTGCCAGCAGCGCCATTTGGGGAGACGGGGCCAACGTCCTGACTTTC	CASSAIWGDGANVLTF
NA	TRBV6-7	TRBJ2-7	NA	TGTGCCAGCAGTTACCCCCCGGGGGTGACCTACGAGCAGTACTTC	CASSYPPGVTYEQYF
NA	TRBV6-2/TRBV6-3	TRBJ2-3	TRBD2	TGTGCCAGCAGTTCTAGCGGGATGGGAGATACGCAGTATTTT	CASSSSGMGDTQYF
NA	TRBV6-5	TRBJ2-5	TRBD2	TGTGCCAGCAGTTACATACGGGGGGGCTCGGAGACCCAGTACTTC	CASSYIRGGSETQYF
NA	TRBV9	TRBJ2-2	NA	TGTGCCAGCAGCGCGCGCAGGGAGAACACCGGGGAGCTGTTTTTT	CASSARRENTGELFF
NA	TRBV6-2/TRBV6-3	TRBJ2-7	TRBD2	TGTGCCAGCAGTCTGACCGGGACTAGTGGCGAGCAGTACTTC	CASSLTGTSGEQYF
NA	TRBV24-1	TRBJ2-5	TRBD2	TGTGCCACCAGTGATCTGGAAGAATCGGGGGGGCGTCGAGAGACCCAGTACTTC	CATSDLEESGGRRETQYF